A single T cell receptor beta chain is shown here with its context. Germline V gene sequence: CDR1 SGHTA, CDR2 FQGNSA. V lost 5 bases and J lost 7; bases outside the gene matches: 7. CDR3 length: 14 residues. Sequencing used immunoSEQ multiplex PCR; TCRdb keeps in-frame clones, though not all of them. Of under 120,000 clones detected, 70% to 90% appear once; the ten largest clones hold roughly 2.5%. This sample was included in a study of T cell responses to AZD1222 COVID-19 vaccine. The J gene is TRBJ2-1, the V gene TRBV7-2; 8 bases are a match to TRBD2. The receptor's source is an adult who received the AZD1222 COVID-19 vaccine. The sample consisted of peripheral blood, taken 28 days after the second AZD1222 dose. The CDR3 DNA follows: TGTGCCAGCAGCGCCGCTAGCGGGTGGAATGAGCAGTTCTTC. Translation gives CASSAASGWNEQFF.